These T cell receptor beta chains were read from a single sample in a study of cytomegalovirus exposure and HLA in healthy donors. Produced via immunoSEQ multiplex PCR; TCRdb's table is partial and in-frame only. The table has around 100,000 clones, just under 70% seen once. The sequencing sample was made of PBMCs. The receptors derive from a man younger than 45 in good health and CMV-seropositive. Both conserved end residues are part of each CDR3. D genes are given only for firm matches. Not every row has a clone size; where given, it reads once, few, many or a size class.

TGTGCCAGCAGTGCTGGGACTAGCGGGTTAAATGAGCAGTTCTTC,CASSAGTSGLNEQFF,-,TRBD2,TRBV7-2,TRBJ2-1
TGCGCCAGCAGCCAAGCCCCGGACAGTTCTTACGAGCAGTACTTC,CASSQAPDSSYEQYF,-,-,TRBV4-1,TRBJ2-7
TGTGCCAGCAGTTTGTCAGGGTTGATGCAGGGAATCTCTGGAAACACCATATATTTT,CASSLSGLMQGISGNTIYF,-,-,TRBV28,TRBJ1-3
TGTGCCAGCAGCTTGGCCGCCGGCACCGGGGAGCTGTTTTTT,CASSLAAGTGELFF,once,-,TRBV5-6,TRBJ2-2
TGCGCCAGCAGCCAAGATTTGATTGGAGGAGGTGAAGCTTTCTTT,CASSQDLIGGGEAFF,few,-,TRBV4-3,TRBJ1-1
TGTGCCAGCAGCTTAGCGGCAGGCTTGAAAAACATTCAGTACTTC,CASSLAAGLKNIQYF,-,-,TRBV11-1,TRBJ2-4
TGTGCCACCCGCAGGGGGCTAGCGGGGACAGATACGCAGTATTTT,CATRRGLAGTDTQYF,many,-,TRBV6-5,TRBJ2-3
TGTGCCAGCAGCGCTCCCTTAGCGGGGAAATTCCGAGATACGCAGTATTTT,CASSAPLAGKFRDTQYF,once,TRBD2,TRBV7-8,TRBJ2-3
TGTGCCAGCAGAATACTCGGACTAGCGAACACCGGGGAGCTGTTTTTT,CASRILGLANTGELFF,-,TRBD2,TRBV27,TRBJ2-2
TGCGCCAGCAGCTTGGACAGGGAGACAGATACGCAGTATTTT,CASSLDRETDTQYF,-,-,TRBV5-1,TRBJ2-3
TGTGCCAGCAGCGCCTCGGGAGCCTCTGGAAACACCATATATTTT,CASSASGASGNTIYF,-,-,TRBV7-2,TRBJ1-3
TGTGCCAGCAGCTTAAACAGGGTGACCGGGGAGCTGTTTTTT,CASSLNRVTGELFF,-,-,TRBV7-2,TRBJ2-2
TGTGCCAGCAGCTTTGAGACCGGGGAGCTGTTTTTT,CASSFETGELFF,-,-,TRBV5-4,TRBJ2-2
TGCGCCAGCAGCCACCCAGGACTAGCGGCTAGCACAGATACGCAGTATTTT,CASSHPGLAASTDTQYF,-,TRBD2,TRBV4-1,TRBJ2-3
TGTGCCAGTGGAAGACAGGGAAGCGCAAACACCATATATTTT,CASGRQGSANTIYF,-,TRBD1,TRBV19,TRBJ1-3
TGTGCCAGCCGAGGGAGGGGTCAGCCCCAGCATTTT,CASRGRGQPQHF,-,-,TRBV6-6,TRBJ1-5
TGTGCCTGGTTCCTAGCGGGGGGGAGTTTCCATGAGCAGTTCTTC,CAWFLAGGSFHEQFF,-,TRBD2,TRBV30,TRBJ2-1
TGTGCCAGCAGCTTAGCTGGGACAGGGATTAATGAGCAGTTCTTC,CASSLAGTGINEQFF,once,TRBD1,TRBV7-3,TRBJ2-1
TGTGCCAGCAGCTTGGTTGCGGCCGGAAGCACAGATACGCAGTATTTT,CASSLVAAGSTDTQYF,-,-,TRBV5-4,TRBJ2-3
TGTGCCAGCTCACCCACGGACAGGGGAGGCGGCTACACCTTC,CASSPTDRGGGYTF,-,TRBD1,TRBV18,TRBJ1-2
TGTGCCAGCAGCTTAGTCCAGGGGGCGGACGAGCAGTACTTC,CASSLVQGADEQYF,few,TRBD1,TRBV7-2,TRBJ2-7
TGTGCCAGCAGTTCGACAGGGGCTCACTACGAGCAGTACTTC,CASSSTGAHYEQYF,-,TRBD1,TRBV5-5,TRBJ2-7
TGCAGTGCTAGAAGGGGCTACGAGCAGTACTTC,CSARRGYEQYF,-,-,TRBV20-1,TRBJ2-7
TGTGCCAGTAGGACCTTCTCCGGGACAACCGCAAACACTGAAGCTTTCTTT,CASRTFSGTTANTEAFF,-,-,TRBV27,TRBJ1-1
TGTGCCAGCAGGGTCGGGACAGGGGTTGGAAACACCATATATTTT,CASRVGTGVGNTIYF,-,TRBD1,TRBV2,TRBJ1-3
TGTGCCAGCAGCTCGCTAAACTACGGGACTAGCGGGACAGATACGCAGTATTTT,CASSSLNYGTSGTDTQYF,once,TRBD2,TRBV7-9,TRBJ2-3
TGCAGCGTTGAGCCGACAGGACCAGGTCAGCCCCAGCATTTT,CSVEPTGPGQPQHF,-,-,TRBV29-1,TRBJ1-5
TGCAGCGTTGAGCGGGGCTACACCTTC,CSVERGYTF,-,-,TRBV29-1,TRBJ1-2
TGCAGCGTTGAAGGGGGGGAAGAGACCCAGTACTTC,CSVEGGEETQYF,-,-,TRBV29-1,TRBJ2-5
TGTGCCAGCAGCTTAACGGTGTGGGGGGGCCTCACCGGGGAGCTGTTTTTT,CASSLTVWGGLTGELFF,few,-,TRBV7-3,TRBJ2-2
TGTGCCATCAGTGAGGACGGGACAGGGGTAGTAGAAAAACTGTTTTTT,CAISEDGTGVVEKLFF,-,TRBD1,TRBV10-3,TRBJ1-4
TGTGCCAGCAGCTTAGGGCCCGGGTCGTATGAAAAACTGTTTTTT,CASSLGPGSYEKLFF,-,-,TRBV11-2,TRBJ1-4
TGTGCCAGCAGGCCGACTAGCACAGATACGCAGTATTTT,CASRPTSTDTQYF,-,-,TRBV7-2,TRBJ2-3
TGTGCCAGCAGTGAATCCCCGGGGAAAAGGGCTAACTATGGCTACACCTTC,CASSESPGKRANYGYTF,few,-,TRBV25-1,TRBJ1-2
TGTGCCAGCACCCTAACCCCCGGGACAGGGCATGGTGAGCAGTTCTTC,CASTLTPGTGHGEQFF,-,TRBD1,TRBV7-3,TRBJ2-1
TGTGCCAGCAGGGGGGACTTTCCTAACACCGGGGAGCTGTTTTTT,CASRGDFPNTGELFF,-,-,TRBV11-3,TRBJ2-2
TGTGCCAGCAGCGCTTACAGGGGGGCTGGAAACACCATATATTTT,CASSAYRGAGNTIYF,-,TRBD1,TRBV7-2,TRBJ1-3
TGTGCCAGCAGCTTATCCCAGGCCACCGGGGCGGGGGGCTACACCTTC,CASSLSQATGAGGYTF,-,-,TRBV7-2,TRBJ1-2
TGTGCCAGCAGCGTAGGCCCAGACAGTGACTACGAGCAGTACTTC,CASSVGPDSDYEQYF,-,-,TRBV9,TRBJ2-7
TGTGCCAGCAGCCAAGTAAGGGGCCCGGAAAAACTGTTTTTT,CASSQVRGPEKLFF,-,-,TRBV27,TRBJ1-4
TGTGCCAGCTTGGACAGGGACCGCTACACCTTC,CASLDRDRYTF,-,TRBD1,TRBV27,TRBJ1-2